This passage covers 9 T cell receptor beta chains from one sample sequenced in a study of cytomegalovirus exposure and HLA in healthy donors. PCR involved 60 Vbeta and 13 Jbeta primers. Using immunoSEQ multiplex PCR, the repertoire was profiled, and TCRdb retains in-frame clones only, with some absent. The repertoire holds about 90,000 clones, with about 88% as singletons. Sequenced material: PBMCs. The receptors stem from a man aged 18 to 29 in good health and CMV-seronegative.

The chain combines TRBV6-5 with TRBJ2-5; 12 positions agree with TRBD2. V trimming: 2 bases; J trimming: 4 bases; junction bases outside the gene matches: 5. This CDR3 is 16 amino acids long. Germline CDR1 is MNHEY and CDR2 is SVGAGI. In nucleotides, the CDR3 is TGTGCCAGCAGTTACGCGCCTAGCGGGAGGGGAGAGACCCAGTACTTC. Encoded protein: CASSYAPSGRGETQYF.

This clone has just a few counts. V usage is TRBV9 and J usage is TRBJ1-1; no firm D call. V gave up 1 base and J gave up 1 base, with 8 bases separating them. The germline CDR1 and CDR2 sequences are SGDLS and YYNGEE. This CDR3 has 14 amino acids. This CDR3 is CASSVLSSNTEAFF. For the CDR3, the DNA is TGTGCCAGCAGCGTACTAAGTTCGAACACTGAAGCTTTCTTT.

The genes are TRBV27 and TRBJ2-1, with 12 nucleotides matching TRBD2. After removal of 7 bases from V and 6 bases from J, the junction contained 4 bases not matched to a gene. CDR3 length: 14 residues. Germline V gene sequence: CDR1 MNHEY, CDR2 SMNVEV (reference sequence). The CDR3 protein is CASKTSGGINEQFF. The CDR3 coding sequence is TGTGCCAGCAAAACTAGCGGGGGGATCAATGAGCAGTTCTTC.

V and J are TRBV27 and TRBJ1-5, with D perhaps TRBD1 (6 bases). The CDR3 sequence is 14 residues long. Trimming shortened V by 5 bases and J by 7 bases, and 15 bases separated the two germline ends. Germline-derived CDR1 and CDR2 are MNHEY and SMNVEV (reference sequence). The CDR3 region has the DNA TGTGCCAGCAGTCGGGGGGGGGCAGAGCAGCCCCAGCATTTT. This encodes CASSRGGAEQPQHF.

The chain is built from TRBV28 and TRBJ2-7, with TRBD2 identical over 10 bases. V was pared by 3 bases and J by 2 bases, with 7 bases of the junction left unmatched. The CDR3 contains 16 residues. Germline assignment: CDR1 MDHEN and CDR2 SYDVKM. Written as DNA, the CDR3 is TGTGCCAGCAGTTTCGGACTAGCGGTCCCGCCCTACGAGCAGTACTTC. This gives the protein CASSFGLAVPPYEQYF.

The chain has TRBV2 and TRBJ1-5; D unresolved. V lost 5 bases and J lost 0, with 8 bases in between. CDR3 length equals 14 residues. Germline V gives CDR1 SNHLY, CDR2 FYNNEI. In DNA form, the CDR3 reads TGTGCCAGCAGTCCCCCCAGTAGCAATCAGCCCCAGCATTTT. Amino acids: CASSPPSSNQPQHF.

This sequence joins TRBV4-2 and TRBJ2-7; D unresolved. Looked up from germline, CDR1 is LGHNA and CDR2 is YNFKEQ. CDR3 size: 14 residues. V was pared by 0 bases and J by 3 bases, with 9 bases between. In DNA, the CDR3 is TGTGCCAGCAGCCAAGATCGCGGCCACTACGAGCAGTACTTC. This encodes CASSQDRGHYEQYF.

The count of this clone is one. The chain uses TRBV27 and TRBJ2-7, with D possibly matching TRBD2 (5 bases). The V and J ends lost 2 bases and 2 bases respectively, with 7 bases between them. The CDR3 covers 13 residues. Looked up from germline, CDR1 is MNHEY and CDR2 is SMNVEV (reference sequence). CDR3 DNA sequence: TGTGCCAGCAGTTTAGCGGAGGCCTACGAGCAGTACTTC. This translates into CASSLAEAYEQYF.

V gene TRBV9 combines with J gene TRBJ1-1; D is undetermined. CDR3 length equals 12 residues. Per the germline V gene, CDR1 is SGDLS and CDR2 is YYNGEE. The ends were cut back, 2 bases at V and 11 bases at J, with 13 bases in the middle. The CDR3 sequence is CASSVTDGQAFF. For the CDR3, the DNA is TGTGCCAGCAGCGTGACGGATGGGCAGGCTTTCTTT.